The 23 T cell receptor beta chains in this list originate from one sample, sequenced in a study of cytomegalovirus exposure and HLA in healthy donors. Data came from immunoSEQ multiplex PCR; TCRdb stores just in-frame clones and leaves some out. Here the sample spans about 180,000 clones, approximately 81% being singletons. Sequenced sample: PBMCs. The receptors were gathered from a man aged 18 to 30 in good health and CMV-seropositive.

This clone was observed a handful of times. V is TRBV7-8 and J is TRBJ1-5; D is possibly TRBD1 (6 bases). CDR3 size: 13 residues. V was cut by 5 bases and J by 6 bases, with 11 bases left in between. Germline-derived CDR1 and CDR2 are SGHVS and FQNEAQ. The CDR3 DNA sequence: TGTGCCAGCAGCATCGGACAGAGTCAGCCCCAGCATTTT. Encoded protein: CASSIGQSQPQHF.

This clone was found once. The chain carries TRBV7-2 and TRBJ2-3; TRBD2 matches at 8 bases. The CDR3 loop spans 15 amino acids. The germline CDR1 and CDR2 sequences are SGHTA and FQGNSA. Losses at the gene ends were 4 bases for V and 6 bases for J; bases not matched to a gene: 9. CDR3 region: CASSSPGGASDTQYF. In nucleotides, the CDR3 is TGTGCCAGCAGCTCGCCCGGGGGGGCCTCGGATACGCAGTATTTT.

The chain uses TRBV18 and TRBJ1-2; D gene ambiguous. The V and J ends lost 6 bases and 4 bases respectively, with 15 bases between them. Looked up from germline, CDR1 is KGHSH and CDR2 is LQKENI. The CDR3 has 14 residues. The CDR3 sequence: CASSLGSTTYGYTF. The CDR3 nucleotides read TGTGCCAGCTCCCTCGGGTCTACCACCTATGGCTACACCTTC. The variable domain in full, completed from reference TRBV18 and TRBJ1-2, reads NAGVMQNPRHLVRRRGQEARLRCSPMKGHSHVYWYRQLPEEGLKFMVYLQKENIIDESGMPKERFSAEFPKEGPSILRIQQVVRGDSAAYFCASSLGSTTYGYTFGSGTRLTVV.

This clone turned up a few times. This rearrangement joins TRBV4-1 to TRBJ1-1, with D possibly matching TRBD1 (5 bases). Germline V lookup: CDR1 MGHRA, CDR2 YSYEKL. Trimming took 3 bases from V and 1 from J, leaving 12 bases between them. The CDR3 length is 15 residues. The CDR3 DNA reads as TGCGCCAGCAGCCACCTTGGGGGAGGGAACACTGAAGCTTTCTTT. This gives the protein CASSHLGGGNTEAFF.

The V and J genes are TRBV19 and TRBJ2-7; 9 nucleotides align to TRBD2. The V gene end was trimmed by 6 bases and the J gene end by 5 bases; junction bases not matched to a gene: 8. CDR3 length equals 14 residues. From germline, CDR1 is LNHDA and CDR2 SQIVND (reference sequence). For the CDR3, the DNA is TGTGCCAGTAGGACGGCGGGGGGGGCGGACGAGCAGTACTTC. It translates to CASRTAGGADEQYF.

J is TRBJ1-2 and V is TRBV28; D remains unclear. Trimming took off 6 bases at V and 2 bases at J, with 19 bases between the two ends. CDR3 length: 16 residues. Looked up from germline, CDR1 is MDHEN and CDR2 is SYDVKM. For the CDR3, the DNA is TGTGCCAGCAGCTCGGGTGGCCTTAGAACAAACTATGGCTACACCTTC. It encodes CASSSGGLRTNYGYTF.

CDR3 sequence (DNA): TGCGCCAGCAGCTTGATGGGACAGGGTGGGGATGAGCAGTTCTTC. Encoded protein: CASSLMGQGGDEQFF. The V call is TRBV5-1, the J call TRBJ2-1; 9 bases agree with TRBD1. Germline V gene sequence: CDR1 SGHRS, CDR2 YFSETQ. CDR3 length: 15 amino acids. The V segment lost 1 base and the J segment 8 bases; nucleotides outside the gene matches: 7.

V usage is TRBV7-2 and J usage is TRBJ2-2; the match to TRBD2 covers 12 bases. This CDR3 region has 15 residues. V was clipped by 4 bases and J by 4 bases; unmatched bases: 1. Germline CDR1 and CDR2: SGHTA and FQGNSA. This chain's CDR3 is CASSSGLAGTGELFF. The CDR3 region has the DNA TGTGCCAGCAGCTCGGGACTAGCGGGCACCGGGGAGCTGTTTTTT.

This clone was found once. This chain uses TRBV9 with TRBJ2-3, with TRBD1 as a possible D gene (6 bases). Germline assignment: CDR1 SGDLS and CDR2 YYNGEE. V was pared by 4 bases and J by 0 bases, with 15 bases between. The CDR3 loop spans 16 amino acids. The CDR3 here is CASSPSGATSTDTQYF. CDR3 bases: TGTGCCAGCAGCCCATCAGGGGCGACTAGCACAGATACGCAGTATTTT.

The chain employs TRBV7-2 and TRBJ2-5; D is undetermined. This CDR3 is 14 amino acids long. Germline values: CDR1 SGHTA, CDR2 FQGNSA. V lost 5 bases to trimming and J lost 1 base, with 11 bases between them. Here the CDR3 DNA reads TGTGCCAGCAGCCCGCCGGGTCTCCAAGAGACCCAGTACTTC. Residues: CASSPPGLQETQYF.

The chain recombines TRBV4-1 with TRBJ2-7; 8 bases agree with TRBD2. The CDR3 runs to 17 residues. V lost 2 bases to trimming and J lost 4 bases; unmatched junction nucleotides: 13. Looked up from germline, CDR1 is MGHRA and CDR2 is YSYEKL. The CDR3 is CASSQNTGTRTSYEQYF. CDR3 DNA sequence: TGCGCCAGCAGCCAAAACACCGGGACTAGAACCTCTTACGAGCAGTACTTC.

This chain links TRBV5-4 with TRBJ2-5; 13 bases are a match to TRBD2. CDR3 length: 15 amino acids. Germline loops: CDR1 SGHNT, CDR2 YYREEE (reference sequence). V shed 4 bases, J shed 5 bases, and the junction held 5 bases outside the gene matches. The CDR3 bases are TGTGCCAGCAGCCCCGGACTAGCGGGAGTCGAGACCCAGTACTTC. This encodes CASSPGLAGVETQYF.

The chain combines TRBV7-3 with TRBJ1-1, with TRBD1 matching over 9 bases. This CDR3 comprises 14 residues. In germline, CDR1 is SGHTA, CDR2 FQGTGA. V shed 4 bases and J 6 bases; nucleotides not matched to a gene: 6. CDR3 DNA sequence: TGTGCCAGCAGCTCCGGGACAGGGCTTGCTGAAGCTTTCTTT. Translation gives CASSSGTGLAEAFF.

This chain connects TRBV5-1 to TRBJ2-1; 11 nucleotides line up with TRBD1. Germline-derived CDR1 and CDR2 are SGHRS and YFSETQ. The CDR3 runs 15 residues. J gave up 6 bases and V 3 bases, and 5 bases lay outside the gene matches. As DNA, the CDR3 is TGCGCCAGCAGCTGGACAGGGGGCTCGATCAATGAGCAGTTCTTC. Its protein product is CASSWTGGSINEQFF.

The CDR3 DNA reads as TGCGCCAGCAGTCTAGGGGGCCGCACTGAAGCTTTCTTT. This encodes CASSLGGRTEAFF. The chain has TRBV5-1 and TRBJ1-1; 7 positions agree with TRBD1. Germline V gene data show CDR1 as SGHRS and CDR2 as YFSETQ. After removal of 5 bases from V and 4 bases from J, the junction contained 5 bases not matched to a gene. The CDR3 has 13 amino acids.

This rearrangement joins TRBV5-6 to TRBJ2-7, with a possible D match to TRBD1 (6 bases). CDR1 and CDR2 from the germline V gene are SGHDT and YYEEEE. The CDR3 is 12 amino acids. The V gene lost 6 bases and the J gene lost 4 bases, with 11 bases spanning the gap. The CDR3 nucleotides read TGTGCCAGCACAGACCAGGGGTACGAGCAGTACTTC. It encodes CASTDQGYEQYF.

The CDR3 region is CASSLSGQFYEQYF. For the CDR3, the DNA is TGTGCCAGCAGTTTATCCGGACAGTTCTACGAGCAGTACTTC. The V call is TRBV27, the J call TRBJ2-7; a weak D match, TRBD1 (6 bases). V was trimmed by 0 bases and J by 3 bases, leaving 9 bases between them. Germline V CDR1 and CDR2: MNHEY, SMNVEV (reference sequence). CDR3 length equals 14 residues.

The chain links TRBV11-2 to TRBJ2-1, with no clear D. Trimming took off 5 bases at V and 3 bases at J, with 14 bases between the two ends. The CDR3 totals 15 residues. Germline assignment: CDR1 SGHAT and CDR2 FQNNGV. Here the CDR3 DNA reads TGTGCCAGCAGCGTCCCCGGGTGGAACTACAATGAGCAGTTCTTC. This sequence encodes CASSVPGWNYNEQFF.

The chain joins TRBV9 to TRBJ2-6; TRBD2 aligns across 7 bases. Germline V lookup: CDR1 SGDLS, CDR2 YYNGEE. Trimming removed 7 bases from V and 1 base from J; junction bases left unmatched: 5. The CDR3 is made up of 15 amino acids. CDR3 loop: CASAERDSGANVLTF. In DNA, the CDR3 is TGTGCCAGCGCCGAGCGGGATTCTGGGGCCAACGTCCTGACTTTC.

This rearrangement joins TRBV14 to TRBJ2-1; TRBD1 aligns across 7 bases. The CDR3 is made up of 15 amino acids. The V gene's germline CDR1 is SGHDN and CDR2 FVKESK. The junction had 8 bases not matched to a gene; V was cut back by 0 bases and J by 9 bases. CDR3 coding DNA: TGTGCCAGCAGCCAAGAGTCAGGGGGATCGATTGAGCAGTTCTTC. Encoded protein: CASSQESGGSIEQFF.

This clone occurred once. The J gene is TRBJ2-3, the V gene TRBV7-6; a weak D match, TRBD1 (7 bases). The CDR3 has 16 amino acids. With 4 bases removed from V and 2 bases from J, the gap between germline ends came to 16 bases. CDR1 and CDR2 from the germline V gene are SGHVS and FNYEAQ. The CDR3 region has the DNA TGTGCCAGCAGCTCGGGGGACAGCCTTCACACAGATACGCAGTATTTT. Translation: CASSSGDSLHTDTQYF.

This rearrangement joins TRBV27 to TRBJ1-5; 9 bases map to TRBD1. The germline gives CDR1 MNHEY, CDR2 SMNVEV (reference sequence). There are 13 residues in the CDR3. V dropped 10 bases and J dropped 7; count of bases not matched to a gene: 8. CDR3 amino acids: CATWDRVGQPQHF. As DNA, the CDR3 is TGTGCCACCTGGGACAGGGTCGGGCAGCCCCAGCATTTT.

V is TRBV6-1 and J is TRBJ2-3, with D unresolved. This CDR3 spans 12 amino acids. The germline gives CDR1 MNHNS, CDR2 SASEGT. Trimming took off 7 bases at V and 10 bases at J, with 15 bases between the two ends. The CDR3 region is CASTPALHAQYF. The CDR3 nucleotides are TGTGCCAGCACCCCCGCACTACATGCGCAGTATTTT.